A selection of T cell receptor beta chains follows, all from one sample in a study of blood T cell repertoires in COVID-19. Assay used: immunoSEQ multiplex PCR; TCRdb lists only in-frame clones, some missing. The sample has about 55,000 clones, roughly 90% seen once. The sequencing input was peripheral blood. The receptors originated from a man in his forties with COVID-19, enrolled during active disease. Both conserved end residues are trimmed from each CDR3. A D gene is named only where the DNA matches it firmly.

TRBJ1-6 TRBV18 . ASSPAGSYNSPLH
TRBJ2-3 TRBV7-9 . ASSLATSGGADTQY
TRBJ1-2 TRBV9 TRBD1 ASSRTGVLNYGYT
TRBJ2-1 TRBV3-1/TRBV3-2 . ASSQGLGPYNEQF
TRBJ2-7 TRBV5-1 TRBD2 ASSLGLASDEQY
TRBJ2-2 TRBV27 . ASSLMVLQEIGELF
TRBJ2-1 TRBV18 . ASSPPQGGSYNEQF
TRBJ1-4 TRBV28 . ASRISWRWNEKLF
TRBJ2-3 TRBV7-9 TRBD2 ASSLSGDLTDTQY
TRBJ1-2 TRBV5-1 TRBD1 ASSGEGQGLYGYT
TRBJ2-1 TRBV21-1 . ASSNSSGRAGGDEQF
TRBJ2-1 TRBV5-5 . ASSFGLEYGEQF
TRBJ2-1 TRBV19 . ASPPWASPYNEQF
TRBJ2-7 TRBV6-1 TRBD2 ASSGEGSEGGYEQY
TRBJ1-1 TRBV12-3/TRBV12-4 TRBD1 ASSSTGVSEAF
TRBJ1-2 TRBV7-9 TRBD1 ASSLDRDSLNGYT
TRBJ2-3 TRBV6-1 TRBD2 ASSDVAGRTDTQY
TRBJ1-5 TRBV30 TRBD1 AWSTGANQPQH
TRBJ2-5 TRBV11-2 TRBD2 ASSVSGGQETQY
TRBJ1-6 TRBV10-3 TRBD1 ATEGGEGNSPLH
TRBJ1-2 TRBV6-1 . ASSELTDTPPRT
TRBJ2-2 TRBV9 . ASSVAGQHLLNTGELF
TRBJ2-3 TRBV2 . ASTAGRYNTDTQY
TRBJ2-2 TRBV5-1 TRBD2 ASSPGLAGLAGNTGELF
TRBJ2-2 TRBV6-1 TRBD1 ASGQGGTGELF
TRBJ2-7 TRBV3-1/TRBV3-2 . ASSQGIAAYEQY
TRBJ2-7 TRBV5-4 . ASSRTDEGEQY
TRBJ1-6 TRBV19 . ASSEAGADSPLH